The clone carrying this T cell receptor (beta chain) has just one count. The sample belongs to a study of T cell responses to AZD1222 COVID-19 vaccine. Sequencing used immunoSEQ multiplex PCR; TCRdb keeps in-frame clones, though not all of them. The sample has 150,000 or so clones; about 89% are singletons. This CDR3 has 16 amino acids. Germline CDR1 reads SGHVS; CDR2 reads FQNEAQ. V lost 1 base and J 2 bases, leaving 15 bases between the germline ends. The material sequenced was peripheral blood, taken on day 0 of AZD1222 vaccination. The chain combines TRBV7-8 with TRBJ2-7, with a tentative D call TRBD2 (6 bases). The clonotype was recovered from an adult in good health. This chain's CDR3 is CASSLGREYRAYEQYF. The CDR3 DNA reads TGTGCCAGCAGCTTAGGACGGGAGTACCGGGCCTACGAGCAGTACTTC. Supplemented by reference TRBV7-8 and TRBJ2-7, the full variable domain reads GAGVSQSPRYKVAKRGQDVALRCDPISGHVSLFWYQQALGQGPEFLTYFQNEAQLDKSGLPSDRFFAERPEGSVSTLKIQRTQQEDSAVYLCASSLGREYRAYEQYFGPGTRLTVT.